The 12 T cell receptor beta chains in this list originate from one sample, sequenced in a study of T-cell memory formation after mild COVID-19. TCRdb recomputed calls from the 5' RACE reads with MiXCR, one row per CDR3 protein. The sample consists of 100,000 to 150,000 distinct CDR3 sequences, 15% to 20% of them appearing once. Sequenced: PBMCs or a T cell subset sorted from them (not recorded which). The receptors stem from a man between 18 and 29 years old who had mild COVID-19 (a few samples of this study predate the infection). Cell type and time point are not known.

The chain carries TRBV2 and TRBJ2-3; D not certain. Germline V gene data show CDR1 as SNHLY and CDR2 as FYNNEI. This CDR3 is 15 amino acids long. The V gene lost 4 bases and the J gene lost 9 bases, with 20 bases spanning the gap. The chain's CDR3 is CASSVFGNEKETQYF. The CDR3 coding sequence is TGTGCCAGCAGTGTTTTCGGAAACGAAAAGGAGACGCAGTATTTT.

The sample holds many counts of this clonotype. V and J are TRBV6-5 and TRBJ2-5, with D possibly matching TRBD2 (5 bases). CDR1 is MNHEY and CDR2 is SVGAGI in the germline V gene. Trimming stripped 1 base from V and 2 bases from J, with 14 bases between. The length of the CDR3 is 16 residues. Here the CDR3 DNA reads TGTGCCAGCAGTTACTTTTCGGGGAGAAATCAAGAGACCCAGTACTTC. It codes for CASSYFSGRNQETQYF.

In its sample, this clonotype was seen a few times. The rearrangement links TRBV7-9 to TRBJ2-3, with TRBD2 as a possible D gene (6 bases). Germline lookup yields CDR1 SEHNR and CDR2 FQNEAQ (reference sequence). Trimming cost V 5 bases and J 0 bases, with 9 bases left between them. This CDR3 is built from 14 residues. CDR3 protein: CASSRDLSTDTQYF. The CDR3 bases are TGTGCCAGCAGCCGGGACTTGAGCACAGATACGCAGTATTTT. The full variable domain, its missing parts supplied by reference TRBV7-9 and TRBJ2-3, is DTGVSQNPRHKITKRGQNVTFRCDPISEHNRLYWYRQTLGQGPEFLTYFQNEAQLEKSRLLSDRFSAERPKGSFSTLEIQRTEQGDSAMYLCASSRDLSTDTQYFGPGTRLTVL.

This chain links TRBV28 with TRBJ2-3, with D possibly being TRBD2 (6 bases). This CDR3 is built from 16 residues. Germline V gene data show CDR1 as MDHEN and CDR2 as SYDVKM. Trimming took off 0 bases at V and 0 bases at J, with 10 bases between the two ends. CDR3 in DNA: TGTGCCAGCAGTTTATGGCGGACTACTAGCACAGATACGCAGTATTTT. As protein: CASSLWRTTSTDTQYF.

The rearrangement joins TRBV5-1 to TRBJ2-2; D may be TRBD1 or TRBD2 (6 bases each). The CDR3 extends over 17 amino acids. V was shortened by 4 bases and J by 9 bases, with 25 bases between the two germline ends. The V gene's germline CDR1 is SGHRS and CDR2 YFSETQ. The CDR3, as DNA: TGCGCCAGCAGCCCCAGTCGGGGGCGAGGCACTATCAGGGAGCTGTTTTTT. Protein product: CASSPSRGRGTIRELFF.

This clonotype has more than one count but fewer than ten. The CDR3 nucleotides read TGCGCCAGCAGCTTGGCCCTTAGCGGGGGGTCACGGGAGACCCAGTACTTC. Amino acid sequence: CASSLALSGGSRETQYF. The chain uses TRBV5-1 and TRBJ2-5; TRBD2 matches 10 bases. From germline, CDR1 is SGHRS and CDR2 YFSETQ. CDR3 length: 17 amino acids. The ends lost 0 bases at V and 5 bases at J; junction bases unmatched: 10.

The table lists this clonotype with a few counts. The V gene is TRBV7-2, the J gene TRBJ2-3, with D perhaps TRBD1 or TRBD2 (5 bases each). CDR1 is SGHTA and CDR2 is FQGNSA in the germline V gene. The V end was cut by 7 bases, the J end by 3 bases, with 14 bases between. The CDR3 runs to 14 residues. CDR3 protein: CASTHAGGTDTQYF. CDR3 nucleotides: TGTGCCAGCACGCACGCTGGGGGTACAGATACGCAGTATTTT.

The V call is TRBV5-1, the J call TRBJ1-5, with D hard to call. CDR3 length equals 14 residues. Per the germline V gene, CDR1 is SGHRS and CDR2 is YFSETQ. Trimming left V 0 bases short and J 5 bases short, with 9 bases between. In nucleotides, the CDR3 is TGCGCCAGCAGCTTGGATGGGTCTGATCAGCCCCAGCATTTT. This translates into CASSLDGSDQPQHF.

This clonotype was seen more than once but under ten times. The chain has TRBV6-5 and TRBJ1-2, with 10 positions matching TRBD1. With V trimmed by 5 bases and J by 7 bases, 4 bases remained unmatched. Germline CDR1 is MNHEY and CDR2 is SVGAGI. The CDR3 consists of 13 residues. The chain's CDR3 is CASSDRGLSGYTF. In nucleotides, the CDR3 is TGTGCCAGCAGTGACAGGGGGCTGAGTGGCTACACCTTC.

CDR3 protein: CASSSGPFGRGRGYTF. The DNA for the CDR3 is TGTGCCAGCAGCTCCGGCCCGTTTGGCAGGGGGCGAGGCTACACCTTC. V gene TRBV5-6 combines with J gene TRBJ1-2; 8 nucleotides agree with TRBD1. Germline V gene data show CDR1 as SGHDT and CDR2 as YYEEEE. This CDR3 has 16 residues. V lost 3 bases and J lost 8; bases outside the gene matches: 15.

This clonotype showed up just a few times. The chain has TRBV5-4 and TRBJ2-7; TRBD2 might be the D (5 bases). Trimming took off 4 bases at V and 2 bases at J, with 13 bases between the two ends. The germline CDR1 and CDR2 sequences are SGHNT and YYREEE (reference sequence). The CDR3 is made up of 14 amino acids. The CDR3: CASSPGNLAYEQYF. The CDR3 region has the DNA TGTGCCAGCAGCCCGGGAAACTTAGCCTACGAGCAGTACTTC.

The chain joins TRBV20-1 to TRBJ1-4; no reliable D call. The CDR3 totals 12 residues. CDR1 and CDR2 (germline): DFQATT, SNEGSKA (reference sequence). Trimming took 4 bases from V and 7 from J, leaving 10 bases between them. The CDR3 DNA reads TGCAGTGCTACCAGCGATACTGAAAAACTGTTTTTT. Translated: CSATSDTEKLFF.